This T cell receptor (beta chain) was identified during a study of cytomegalovirus exposure and HLA in healthy donors. Whole-study findings and limits: TCR beta sequences reportedly predicted most subjects' HLA-A and HLA-B alleles accurately.

CDR3 length equals 12 residues. Germline lookup yields CDR1 SEHNR and CDR2 FQNEAQ (reference sequence). A note on this clone: No antigen is known for it.

13 Jbeta primers and 60 Vbeta primers were used for the PCR. Generated by immunoSEQ multiplex PCR, the TCRdb table keeps only in-frame clones and is missing some. The data contain 150,000 to 200,000 clones, approximately 80% of them singletons. This receptor was obtained from a man in his late teens or twenties in good health and CMV-seropositive. Sequenced: PBMCs. The V and J genes are TRBV7-9 and TRBJ1-3, with 9 bases fitting TRBD1. CDR3 coding DNA: TGTTCCTGGGGGGACAGGGTCGACACCATATATTTT. Translated: CSWGDRVDTIYF.